This TCR beta chain originates from a study of blood T cell repertoires in COVID-19. Study-wide background: T cells, B-cell-depleted T cells, or PBMCs supplied cDNA or gDNA.

With 4 bases removed from V and 5 bases from J, the gap between germline ends came to 13 bases. This CDR3 has 13 residues. Looked up from germline, CDR1 is SGHRS and CDR2 is YFSETQ. Sequencing used immunoSEQ multiplex PCR; TCRdb keeps in-frame clones, though not all of them. The data hold about 72,000 clones, with approximately 84% observed a single time. The sequence derives from a man in his 70s with active or convalescent COVID-19. This chain connects TRBV5-1 to TRBJ2-7; no firm D call. The sequencing input was peripheral blood. Here the CDR3 reads CASSPWASHEQYF. For the CDR3, the DNA is TGCGCCAGCAGCCCGTGGGCCTCTCACGAGCAGTACTTC.